This T cell receptor beta chain was captured by sequencing in a study of T cell responses to AZD1222 COVID-19 vaccine. Looking at the study overall: Pooling was applied to second doses at about 4 or about 12 weeks. Whole-study results and caveats: Baseline serology detected seropositivity in only 5 or 6 AZD1222 recipients.

Generated by immunoSEQ multiplex PCR, the TCRdb table keeps only in-frame clones and is missing some. The sample has 92,000 or so clones; 80% to 90% are singletons. The CDR3 is 11 residues long. Trimming stripped 10 bases from V and 4 bases from J, with 10 bases between. In regard to this clone: The antigen remains unidentified.

The chain uses TRBV6-7 and TRBJ1-1, with D unclear. TRBV6-7 belongs to the ORF category, with a function that is uncertain. This receptor was obtained from an adult in good health. The sequences come from peripheral blood, collected on day 0 of AZD1222 vaccination. For the CDR3, the DNA is TGTGCCATCACGGGCACCACTGAAGCTTTCTTT. Encoded protein: CAITGTTEAFF.